This TCR beta chain was documented in a study of blood T cell repertoires in COVID-19. On the study more broadly: The analysed material was cDNA or gDNA that came from T cells, B-cell-depleted T cells, or PBMCs.

The V end lost 6 bases, the J end lost 0 bases, and 12 bases lay between the germline ends. This CDR3 region has 15 residues. From germline, CDR1 is MNHEY and CDR2 SMNVEV (reference sequence). The authors' processing: Amplified reference gene primers provided the basis for estimating nucleated cell counts. Only in-frame clones appear in the TCRdb table, and some are missing; sequencing was by immunoSEQ multiplex PCR. That table supplies the V and J calls and clone size; D and trimming were determined from the DNA. Here the sample spans approximately 230,000 clones, approximately 79% being singletons.

Source material: peripheral blood. The gene calls are TRBV27 and TRBJ1-3; TRBD1 is a possible D gene (6 bases). This clonotype originated in a woman aged 40 to 49 with active or convalescent COVID-19. For the CDR3, the DNA is TGTGCCAGCAGCCCGGGGGGGCTCTCTGGAAACACCATATATTTT. Protein sequence: CASSPGGLSGNTIYF.